Following are 7 T cell receptor beta chains from one sample sequenced in a study of blood T cell repertoires in COVID-19. This table comes from immunoSEQ multiplex PCR, and its TCRdb copy is limited to in-frame clones, with some not included. This table holds roughly 180,000 clones, roughly 81% found once. The sequencing sample was made of peripheral blood. The receptors were gathered from a woman of 80 years or more with COVID-19, enrolled during active disease.

The V call is TRBV7-9, the J call TRBJ1-2; 7 bases are a match to TRBD1. The CDR3 contains 14 residues. Losses at the gene ends were 1 base for V and 6 bases for J; bases not matched to a gene: 5. CDR1 is SEHNR and CDR2 is FQNEAQ in the germline V gene (reference sequence). CDR3 bases: TGTGCCAGCAGCTTAGTCGGACAGGTCAATGGCTACACCTTC. Protein sequence: CASSLVGQVNGYTF.

This clone was observed a handful of times. The V gene is TRBV6-5, the J gene TRBJ2-3; perhaps TRBD2 as D (6 bases). This CDR3 is built from 11 residues. Trimming removed 8 bases at V and 6 bases at J, with 9 bases between. Per germline, CDR1 MNHEY and CDR2 SVGAGI. The CDR3 region has the DNA TGTGCCAGCGGGGGGTACGATACGCAGTATTTT. This gives the protein CASGGYDTQYF.

This clone was observed a few times. V gene TRBV21-1 combines with J gene TRBJ2-7; the table's D gene call, TRBD1, was not cross checked with the DNA. TRBV21-1 is marked as a pseudogene. CDR3 size: 12 residues. CDR3 loop: CASSSRPYEQYF. The CDR3 region has the DNA TGTGCCAGCAGCTCCAGGCCCTACGAGCAGTACTTC.

This chain uses TRBV18 with TRBJ2-2; D call uncertain. There are 16 residues in the CDR3. CDR1 is KGHSH and CDR2 is LQKENI in the germline V gene. The V end lost 2 bases, the J end lost 0 bases, and 10 bases lay between the germline ends. DNA for the CDR3: TGTGCCAGCTCACCATCTTGGCAATCGAACACCGGGGAGCTGTTTTTT. This gives the protein CASSPSWQSNTGELFF.

J is TRBJ2-7 and V is TRBV27, with 11 bases identical to TRBD2. The length of the CDR3 is 20 residues. The V gene's germline CDR1 is MNHEY and CDR2 SMNVEV (reference sequence). Trimming took 8 bases from V and 5 from J; bases not matched to a gene: 26. The CDR3 loop is CASGRVRPGSSGRGYHEQYF. For the CDR3, the DNA is TGTGCCAGCGGGAGAGTTCGGCCAGGGAGTAGCGGGAGGGGTTACCACGAGCAGTACTTC.

A word on this clone: This CDR3 is also generated by other DNA sequences in the sample. The chain recombines TRBV19 with TRBJ2-2, with 9 bases matching TRBD1. Looked up from germline, CDR1 is LNHDA and CDR2 is SQIVND (reference sequence). This CDR3 contains 13 residues. V lost 8 bases, J lost 5 bases, and 3 bases stayed unmatched. CDR3 coding DNA: TGTGCCAGTCGGGGACAGGGAACCGGGGAGCTGTTTTTT. It is translated as CASRGQGTGELFF. Combining the CDR3 with reference TRBV19 and TRBJ2-2 gives the whole variable domain DGGITQSPKYLFRKEGQNVTLSCEQNLNHDAMYWYRQDPGQGLRLIYYSQIVNDFQKGDIAEGYSVSREKKESFPLTVTSAQKNPTAFYLCASRGQGTGELFFGEGSRLTVL.

The chain combines TRBV4-3 with TRBJ1-4; the D gene is possibly TRBD1 (6 bases). V was shortened by 0 bases and J by 4 bases, with 12 bases between the two germline ends. The length of the CDR3 is 16 residues. Germline CDR1 reads LGHNA; CDR2 reads YSLEER. The CDR3 nucleotides are TGCGCCAGCAGCCAAGATTGGACAGCGGATAATGAAAAACTGTTTTTT. It yields the protein CASSQDWTADNEKLFF.